This record looks at one TCR beta chain sequence and its context. The data are from a study of blood T cell repertoires in COVID-19. Across the whole study: Samples representing acute and convalescent COVID-19 were sourced from the United States, Italy and Spain. T cells, B-cell-depleted T cells, or PBMCs supplied cDNA or gDNA.

V lost 9 bases, J lost 8 bases, and 13 bases lay in between. The CDR3 runs to 11 residues. Study processing details: Cell counts per sample came from amplifying reference gene primers. Clones were sequenced by immunoSEQ multiplex PCR, and TCRdb holds only the in-frame ones, with some missing. D and trimming were read from the DNA, whereas the V and J calls and clone size are those reported in that table. The table lists some 250,000 clones, approximately 84% of them singletons. The chain joins TRBV12-3 or TRBV12-4 to TRBJ1-2; the D is unclear. Sequenced input: peripheral blood. The origin of this receptor is a woman between 25 and 40 years old who had recovered from COVID-19. For the CDR3, the DNA is TGTGCCAGTCCCCGGGAGGAGGGCTACACCTTC. This encodes CASPREEGYTF.